This T cell receptor beta chain was recovered during a study of early T cells in non-severe SARS-CoV-2 infection. Whole-study findings and limits: VDJdb-based matching was biased toward anti-spike CD8 responses and missed private and CD4 specificities.

This clonotype was observed a handful of times. What it binds is not known. This may be a read error, as it is one base from a much larger clone. MiXCR was run by TCRdb on the 5' RACE reads, yielding one entry per CDR3 protein. The table has fewer than 120,000 distinct CDR3 sequences, roughly 12% seen once. The sequence was obtained from an adult who was a healthcare worker with PCR-confirmed SARS-CoV-2 infection or an uninfected control (not recorded which). This specimen was whole blood, taken at baseline.

The CDR3 coding sequence is TGTGCCAGCAGCTTAGGGATCACTGAAGCTTTCTTT. Amino acids: CASSLGITEAFF. This rearrangement joins TRBV7-2 to TRBJ1-1; D is unresolved. Trimming cost V 1 base and J 4 bases, with 4 bases left between them. The CDR3 contains 12 residues. Germline lookup yields CDR1 SGHTA and CDR2 FQGNSA.